A single sample is the source of the 7 T cell receptor beta chains below, sequenced in a study of blood T cells in healthy people across ages. PCR was performed a second time for roughly 7 to 11 cycles using a sample-barcoded 5' primer and a J-beta primer mix. Via MiXCR, TCRdb re-called the 5' RACE reads, giving one row per CDR3 protein. The sample carries 750,000 to 950,000 distinct CDR3 sequences, roughly 24% recorded once. These data are also associated with another study on T cells of mothers and their children.

The sequenced sample consisted of blood. The receptors shown here come from a boy between 10 and 17 years old in good health.

This clonotype was seen only a few times. The rearrangement uses TRBV6-6 and TRBJ2-3; 12 bases are shared with TRBD2. Losses at the gene ends were 4 bases for V and 4 bases for J; bases not matched to a gene: 6. There are 16 residues in the CDR3. CDR1 MNHNY and CDR2 SVGAGI come from the germline V gene (reference sequence). This CDR3 is CASSSGLAGRPDTQYF. DNA of the CDR3: TGTGCCAGCAGTTCGGGACTAGCGGGCCGACCAGATACGCAGTATTTT.

The rearrangement joins TRBV20-1 to TRBJ1-4; 9 bases are a match to TRBD1. The CDR3 spans 15 residues. J lost 7 bases, V lost 5 bases, and 11 bases had no gene match. CDR1 and CDR2 (germline): DFQATT, SNEGSKA (reference sequence). The CDR3 spells CSAPPYGTGREKLFF. The CDR3 DNA reads TGCAGTGCTCCCCCTTACGGGACAGGGCGTGAAAAACTGTTTTTT.

To note about this clonotype: Relative to the germline gene, one junction end is altered; a read error may explain this. This chain links TRBV14 with TRBJ2-1, with 9 nucleotides matching TRBD1. Germline V gene sequence: CDR1 SGHDN, CDR2 FVKESK. The CDR3 consists of 14 residues. Here the CDR3 reads CAGSRGQGYNEQFF. In DNA, the CDR3 is TGTGCCGGCAGCCGCGGACAGGGGTACAATGAGCAGTTCTTC.

This clonotype showed up just a few times. J is TRBJ1-1 and V is TRBV5-5; 9 bases agree with TRBD1. V lost 3 bases and J lost 9; bases outside the gene matches: 6. The CDR3 contains 13 residues. Germline assignment: CDR1 SGHKS and CDR2 YYEKEE (reference sequence). The CDR3 DNA reads as TGTGCCAGCAGCTCGGGACAGGGCCTCAAAGCTTTCTTT. Amino acid sequence: CASSSGQGLKAFF.

The rearrangement links TRBV29-1 to TRBJ1-2, with a tentative D call TRBD1 (6 bases). Germline V gives CDR1 SQVTM, CDR2 ANQGSEA. The CDR3 runs 12 residues. The V gene lost 6 bases and the J gene lost 8 bases, with 16 bases spanning the gap. The CDR3 protein is CSVARGSGGYTF. Here the CDR3 DNA reads TGCAGCGTCGCCAGGGGTTCGGGCGGCTACACCTTC. The variable domain in full, with the rest retrieved from reference TRBV29-1 and TRBJ1-2, is SAVISQKPSRDICQRGTSLTIQCQVDSQVTMMFWYRQQPGQSLTLIATANQGSEATYESGFVIDKFPISRPNLTFSTLTVSNMSPEDSSIYLCSVARGSGGYTFGSGTRLTVV.

The chain is built from TRBV7-2 and TRBJ2-5, with D perhaps TRBD1 or TRBD2 (5 bases each). The DNA end is a closer match to TRBJ2-1, so the J assignment may be wrong. Germline CDR1 SGHTA, CDR2 FQGNSA. This CDR3 comprises 13 residues. CDR3 amino acids: CASSLVGAGEQFF. CDR3 nucleotide sequence: TGTGCCAGCAGCTTAGTCGGGGCAGGTGAGCAGTTCTTC.

V gene TRBV6-5 combines with J gene TRBJ1-4, with unresolved D. The V gene lost 5 bases and the J gene lost 8 bases, with 15 bases spanning the gap. The CDR3 length is 14 residues. Germline V gene data show CDR1 as MNHEY and CDR2 as SVGAGI. This CDR3 is CASSLQEGDEKLFF. The CDR3, as DNA: TGTGCCAGCAGTCTGCAGGAAGGTGACGAAAAACTGTTTTTT.